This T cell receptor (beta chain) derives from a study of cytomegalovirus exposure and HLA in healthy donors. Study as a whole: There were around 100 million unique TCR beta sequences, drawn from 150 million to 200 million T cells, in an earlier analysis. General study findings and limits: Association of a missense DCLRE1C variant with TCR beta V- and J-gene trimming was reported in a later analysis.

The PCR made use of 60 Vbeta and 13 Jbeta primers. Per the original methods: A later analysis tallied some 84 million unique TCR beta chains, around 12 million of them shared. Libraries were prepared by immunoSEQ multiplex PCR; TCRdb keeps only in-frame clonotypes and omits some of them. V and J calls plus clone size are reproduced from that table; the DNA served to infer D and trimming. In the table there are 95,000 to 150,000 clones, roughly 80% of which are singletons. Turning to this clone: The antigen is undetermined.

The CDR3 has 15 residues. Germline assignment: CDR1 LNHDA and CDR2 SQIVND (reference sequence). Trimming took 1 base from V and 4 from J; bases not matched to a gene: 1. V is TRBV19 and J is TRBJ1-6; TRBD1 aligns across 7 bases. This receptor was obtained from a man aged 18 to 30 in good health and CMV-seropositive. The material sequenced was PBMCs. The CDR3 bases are TGTGCCAGTAGTATAGTACAGGGGTATAATTCACCCCTCCACTTT. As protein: CASSIVQGYNSPLHF.